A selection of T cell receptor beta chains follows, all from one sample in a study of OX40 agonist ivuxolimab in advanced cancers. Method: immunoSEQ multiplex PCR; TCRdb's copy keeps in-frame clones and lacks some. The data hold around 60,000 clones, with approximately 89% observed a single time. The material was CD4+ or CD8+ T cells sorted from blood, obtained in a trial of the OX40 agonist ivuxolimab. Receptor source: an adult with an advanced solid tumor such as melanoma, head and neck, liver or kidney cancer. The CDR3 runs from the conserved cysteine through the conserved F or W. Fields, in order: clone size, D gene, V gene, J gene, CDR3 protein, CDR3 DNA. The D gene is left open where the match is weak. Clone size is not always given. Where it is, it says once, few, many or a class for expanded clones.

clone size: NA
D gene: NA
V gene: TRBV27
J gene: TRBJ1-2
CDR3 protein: CASSSAGVYGYTF
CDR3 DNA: TGTGCCAGCAGTTCCGCAGGGGTCTATGGCTACACCTTC

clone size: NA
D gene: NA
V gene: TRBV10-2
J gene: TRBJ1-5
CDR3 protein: CASSDKGDQPQHF
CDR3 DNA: TGCGCCAGCAGTGATAAGGGAGACCAGCCCCAGCATTTT

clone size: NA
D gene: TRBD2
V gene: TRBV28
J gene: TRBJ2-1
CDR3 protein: CASSLLLGLATNEQFF
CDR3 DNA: TGTGCCAGCAGTTTATTATTGGGACTAGCTACTAATGAGCAGTTCTTC

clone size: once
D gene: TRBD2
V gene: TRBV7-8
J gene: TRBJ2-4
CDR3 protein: CASSLVAGLAGPTKNIQYF
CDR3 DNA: TGTGCCAGCAGCTTAGTGGCGGGACTAGCGGGACCGACCAAAAACATTCAGTACTTC

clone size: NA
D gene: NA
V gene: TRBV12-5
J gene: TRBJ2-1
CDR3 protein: CASGSSAYNEQFF
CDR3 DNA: TGTGCTAGTGGTTCCTCCGCCTACAATGAGCAGTTCTTC

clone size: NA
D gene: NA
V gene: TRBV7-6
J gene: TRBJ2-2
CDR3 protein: CASSLVGEGTGELFF
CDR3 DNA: TGTGCCAGCAGCTTAGTAGGAGAAGGTACCGGGGAGCTGTTTTTT

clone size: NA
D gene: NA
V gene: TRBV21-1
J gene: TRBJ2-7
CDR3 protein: CASSKYDSQTNSYEQYF
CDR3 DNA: TGTGCCAGCAGCAAATACGATTCCCAAACTAATTCCTACGAGCAGTACTTC

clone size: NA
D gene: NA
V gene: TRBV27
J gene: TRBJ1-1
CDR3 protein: CASSNTPSPEAFF
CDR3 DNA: TGTGCCAGCAGTAACACTCCCTCACCTGAAGCTTTCTTT

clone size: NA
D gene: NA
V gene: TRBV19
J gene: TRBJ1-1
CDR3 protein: CASSIKSLGTEAFF
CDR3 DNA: TGTGCCAGTAGTATTAAGTCATTGGGAACTGAAGCTTTCTTT

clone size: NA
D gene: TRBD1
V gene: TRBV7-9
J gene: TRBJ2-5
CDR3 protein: CASSLVDKSGQKETQYF
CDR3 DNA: TGTGCCAGCAGCTTAGTGGACAAATCGGGACAGAAAGAGACCCAGTACTTC

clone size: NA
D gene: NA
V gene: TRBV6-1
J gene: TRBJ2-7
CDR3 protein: CASSASGENEQYF
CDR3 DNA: TGTGCCAGCAGTGCGTCCGGGGAGAACGAGCAGTACTTC

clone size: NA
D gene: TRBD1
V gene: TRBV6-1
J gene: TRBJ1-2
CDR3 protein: CASRRGQGVRYTF
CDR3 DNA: TGTGCCAGCAGACGCGGACAGGGGGTCCGCTACACCTTC

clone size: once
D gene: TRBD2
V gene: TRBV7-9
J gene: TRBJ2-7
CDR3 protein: CASSLEGLAEEQYF
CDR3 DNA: TGTGCCAGCAGCTTAGAGGGACTAGCGGAAGAGCAGTACTTC

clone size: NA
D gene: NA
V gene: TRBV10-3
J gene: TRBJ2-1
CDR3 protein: CAISESGVNEQFF
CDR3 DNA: TGTGCCATCAGTGAGTCAGGGGTAAATGAGCAGTTCTTC

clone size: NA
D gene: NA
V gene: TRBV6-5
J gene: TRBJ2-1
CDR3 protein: CASSSDFTEQFF
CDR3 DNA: TGTGCCAGCAGTTCAGACTTTACTGAGCAGTTCTTC

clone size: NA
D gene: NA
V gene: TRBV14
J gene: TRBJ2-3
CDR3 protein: CASSQVPGISTDTQYF
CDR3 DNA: TGTGCCAGCAGCCAAGTACCCGGGATCAGCACAGATACGCAGTATTTT

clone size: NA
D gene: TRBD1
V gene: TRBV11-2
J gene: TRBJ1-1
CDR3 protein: CASSLGDRGTEAFF
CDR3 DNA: TGTGCCAGCAGCTTAGGGGACAGGGGAACTGAAGCTTTCTTT

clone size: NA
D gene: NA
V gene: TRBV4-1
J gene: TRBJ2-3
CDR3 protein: CASSQERSSTDTQYF
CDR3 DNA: TGCGCCAGCAGCCAAGAGAGGTCTAGCACAGATACGCAGTATTTT

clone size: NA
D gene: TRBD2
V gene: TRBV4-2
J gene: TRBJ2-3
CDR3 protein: CASSQDVSGLPTDTQYF
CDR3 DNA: TGTGCCAGCAGCCAAGATGTCTCGGGACTACCCACGGATACGCAGTATTTT

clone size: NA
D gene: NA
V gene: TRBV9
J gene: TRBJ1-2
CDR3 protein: CASSVVHLDGYTF
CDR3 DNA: TGTGCCAGCAGCGTAGTTCATTTGGATGGCTACACCTTC

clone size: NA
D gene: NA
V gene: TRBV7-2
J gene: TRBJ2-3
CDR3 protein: CASSGNTQYF
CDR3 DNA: TGTGCCAGCAGCGGAAATACGCAGTATTTT

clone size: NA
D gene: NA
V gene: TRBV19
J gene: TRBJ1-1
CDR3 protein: CASSHITGEAFF
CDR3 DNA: TGTGCCAGTAGCCATATCACCGGAGAAGCTTTCTTT

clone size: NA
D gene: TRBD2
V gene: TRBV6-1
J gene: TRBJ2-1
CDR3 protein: CASSDIQGTSGSGDEQFF
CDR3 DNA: TGTGCCAGCAGTGACATACAGGGGACTAGCGGGAGTGGAGATGAGCAGTTCTTC

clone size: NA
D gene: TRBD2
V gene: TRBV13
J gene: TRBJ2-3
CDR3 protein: CASSLVLAGAPDTQYF
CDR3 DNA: TGTGCCAGCAGCTTAGTGTTAGCGGGAGCCCCAGATACGCAGTATTTT

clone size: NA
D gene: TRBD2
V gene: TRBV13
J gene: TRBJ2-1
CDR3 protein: CASSRPDRGLADNEQFF
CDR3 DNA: TGTGCCAGCAGCCGACCTGACAGGGGACTAGCGGACAATGAGCAGTTCTTC

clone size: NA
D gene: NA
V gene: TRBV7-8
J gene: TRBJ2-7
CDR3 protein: CASSLDRAGEQYF
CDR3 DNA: TGTGCCAGCAGCTTAGACAGGGCGGGCGAGCAGTACTTC

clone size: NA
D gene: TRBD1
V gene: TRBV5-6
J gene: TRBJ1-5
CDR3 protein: CASSPGGTQPQHF
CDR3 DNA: TGTGCCAGCAGCCCAGGGGGGACTCAGCCCCAGCATTTT

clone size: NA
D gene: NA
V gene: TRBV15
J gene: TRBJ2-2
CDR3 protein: CATKTSRGTGELFF
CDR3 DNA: TGTGCCACGAAGACTAGTCGTGGCACCGGGGAGCTGTTTTTT

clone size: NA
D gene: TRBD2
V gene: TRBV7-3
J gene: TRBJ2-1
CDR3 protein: CASSLLAGVVNEQFF
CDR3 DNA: TGTGCCAGCAGCTTACTAGCGGGAGTGGTCAATGAGCAGTTCTTC

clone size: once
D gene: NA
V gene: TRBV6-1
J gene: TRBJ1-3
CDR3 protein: CASSETADSGNTIYF
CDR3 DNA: TGTGCCAGCAGTGAAACGGCAGACTCTGGAAACACCATATATTTT

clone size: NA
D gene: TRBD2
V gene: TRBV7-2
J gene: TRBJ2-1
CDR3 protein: CASSLRLAGGPFNEQFF
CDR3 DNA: TGTGCCAGCAGCCTCCGACTAGCGGGAGGGCCCTTCAATGAGCAGTTCTTC

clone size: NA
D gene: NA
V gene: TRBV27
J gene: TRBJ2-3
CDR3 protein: CASSFLGDTQYF
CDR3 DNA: TGTGCCAGCAGTTTCCTAGGGGATACGCAGTATTTT

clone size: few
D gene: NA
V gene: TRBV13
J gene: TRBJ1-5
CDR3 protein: CASSLGGQPQHF
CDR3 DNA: TGTGCCAGCAGCCTAGGGGGGCAGCCCCAGCATTTT

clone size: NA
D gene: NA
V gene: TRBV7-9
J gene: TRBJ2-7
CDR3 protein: CASSLGTAVYEQYF
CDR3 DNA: TGTGCCAGCAGCTTAGGGACGGCGGTCTACGAGCAGTACTTC

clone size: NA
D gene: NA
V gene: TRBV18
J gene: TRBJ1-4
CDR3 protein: CASAPSVDRTNEKLFF
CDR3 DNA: TGTGCCAGCGCCCCTTCTGTTGACAGAACTAATGAAAAACTGTTTTTT

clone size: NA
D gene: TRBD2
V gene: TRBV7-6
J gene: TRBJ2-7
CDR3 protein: CASSPQRESNEQYF
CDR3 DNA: TGTGCCAGCAGCCCTCAGCGGGAGTCCAACGAGCAGTACTTC

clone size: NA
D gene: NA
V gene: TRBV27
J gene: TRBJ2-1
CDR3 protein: CASSFNGGSEQFF
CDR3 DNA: TGTGCCAGCAGTTTTAACGGAGGGTCAGAGCAGTTCTTC

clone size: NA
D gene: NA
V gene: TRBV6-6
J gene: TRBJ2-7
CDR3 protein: CASSIRREIAYEQYF
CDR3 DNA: TGTGCCAGCAGTATCAGGCGGGAAATTGCCTACGAGCAGTACTTC

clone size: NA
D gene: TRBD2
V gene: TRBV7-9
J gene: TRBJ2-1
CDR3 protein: CASRRTSSDEQFF
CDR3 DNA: TGTGCCAGCCGCCGGACTAGCAGTGATGAGCAGTTCTTC

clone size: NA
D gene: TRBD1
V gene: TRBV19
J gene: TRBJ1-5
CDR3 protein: CASSRRTSGTGKDQPQHF
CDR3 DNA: TGTGCCAGTAGTCGACGAACATCCGGGACAGGGAAGGATCAGCCCCAGCATTTT

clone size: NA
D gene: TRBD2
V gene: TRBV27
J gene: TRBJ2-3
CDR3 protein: CASSLLLAESVSDTQYF
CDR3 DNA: TGTGCCAGCAGTTTACTCCTAGCGGAGTCTGTCTCAGATACGCAGTATTTT

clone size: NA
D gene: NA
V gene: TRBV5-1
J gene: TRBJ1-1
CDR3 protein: CASSLGLAGNTEAFF
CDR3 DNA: TGCGCCAGCAGCTTGGGTCTTGCGGGGAACACTGAAGCTTTCTTT

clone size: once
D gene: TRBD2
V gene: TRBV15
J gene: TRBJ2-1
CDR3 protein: CATSLAGGLIVRVF
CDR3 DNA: TGTGCCACCTCCCTAGCGGGAGGATTAATTGTAAGGGTCTTC

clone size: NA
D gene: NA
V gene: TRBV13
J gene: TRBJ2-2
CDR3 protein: CASSKDSPTGELFF
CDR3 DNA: TGTGCCAGCAGCAAGGACAGCCCCACCGGGGAGCTGTTTTTT

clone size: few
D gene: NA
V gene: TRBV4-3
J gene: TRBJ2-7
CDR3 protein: CASSLTRGRWQYF
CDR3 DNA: TGCGCCAGCAGCCTCACCCGGGGGAGGTGGCAGTACTTC

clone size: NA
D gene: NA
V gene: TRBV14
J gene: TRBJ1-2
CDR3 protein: CASSRWRSYGYTF
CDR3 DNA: TGTGCCAGCAGCCGGTGGAGGAGCTATGGCTACACCTTC

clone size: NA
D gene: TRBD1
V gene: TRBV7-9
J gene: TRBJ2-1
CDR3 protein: CASSTRQGGINEQFF
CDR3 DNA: TGTGCCAGCAGCACAAGACAGGGGGGGATCAATGAGCAGTTCTTC

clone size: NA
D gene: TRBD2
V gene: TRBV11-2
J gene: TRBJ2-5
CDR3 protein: CASSLESLAGGPWDF
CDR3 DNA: TGTGCCAGCAGCTTAGAATCGCTAGCGGGGGGCCCCTGGGACTTC